The rows below give T cell receptor beta chains drawn from one sample of a study of cytomegalovirus exposure and HLA in healthy donors. Sequenced by immunoSEQ multiplex PCR; TCRdb stores in-frame clones only, minus some. The repertoire holds 110,000 or so clones, with around 77% as singletons. The sequenced sample was PBMCs. These receptors were taken from a man in his forties in good health and CMV-seropositive. Each CDR3 is given with its conserved first and last residue.

V gene | CDR3 protein
TRBV4-3 | CASSQGGSQETQYF
TRBV4-2 | CASSQLYTQYF
TRBV6-5 | CASSYSMAGDEQYF
TRBV7-2 | CASSPRWSGGNTDTQYF
TRBV4-1 | CASSQLVSYEQYF
TRBV4-1 | CASSQDTSGYEQYF
TRBV7-2 | CASSLYSGELFF
TRBV30 | CAWSVTGTQGGYTF
TRBV4-1 | CASKEYGEQYF
TRBV7-8 | CASSSRPGRGRDTDTQYF
TRBV29-1 | CSVAQGAPSGANVLTF
TRBV28 | CASSFGVSYGQPQHF
TRBV5-1 | CASSLAGNTEAFF
TRBV7-7 | CASSLGDRDDEQFF
TRBV10-3 | CAISDVTGSYNEQFF
TRBV6-6 | CAIGGGQPQHF
TRBV5-1 | CASSTGLAGEETQYF
TRBV7-8 | CASSLSLTGVLETQYF
TRBV29-1 | CSVEDRGYTF
TRBV7-2 | CASSLGRANYGYTF
TRBV20-1 | CSARLAQAQYF
TRBV5-1 | CASSVQGSQPQHF
TRBV27 | CASSPLATPLNEQFF
TRBV5-6 | CASSPRGPYSNQPQHF
TRBV28 | CASSLWEGRSNLNTEAFF
TRBV7-2 | CASSLGRGGQETQYF
TRBV2 | CATLHMNTEAFF
TRBV5-1 | CASSNRDRGRNEQFF
TRBV14 | CASSQVMNRNRVTSEKLFF
TRBV7-9 | CSSSPWTQGLKLQQYF
TRBV18 | CASSPKQGSGAPYEQYF
TRBV6-4 | CASSETKAGGSEQFF
TRBV11-2 | CASSPGGGFFTGELFF
TRBV9 | CASSVGQGQPQHF
TRBV25-1 | CASRGQASYEQYF
TRBV7-9 | CASTLGGTRYEQYF
TRBV4-2 | CASSQDYSLGTPAGYTF
TRBV19 | CASRVAGADTQYF
TRBV9 | CASSRDPGPDTQYF
TRBV27 | CASSRGTGPYEQYF